The 7 T cell receptor beta chains in this list originate from one sample, sequenced in a study of T cells in Graves' hyperthyroidism and ophthalmopathy. TCR beta CDR3 region amplification was performed from RNA transcripts. The study used the HTBI primer set for a first-round RT-PCR of the TCR CDR3. From the multiplex PCR reads, TCRdb called clonotypes with MiXCR, one entry per CDR3 protein. The sample yields 700,000 or so distinct CDR3 sequences, roughly 15% seen once. The sequenced sample consisted of blood. The receptor set was obtained from a man younger than 35 with Graves' hyperthyroidism.

A few counts support this clonotype. V gene TRBV9 combines with J gene TRBJ2-5; 14 bases line up with TRBD2. Germline-derived CDR1 and CDR2 are SGDLS and YYNGEE. Unmatched junction bases numbered 7, after V lost 6 bases and J lost 6 bases. The CDR3 is made up of 15 amino acids. Here the CDR3 DNA reads TGTGCCAGCAATTCGGGACTAGCGGGAGTGCAGACCCAGTACTTC. Translated: CASNSGLAGVQTQYF.

The chain joins TRBV28 to TRBJ2-7, with D perhaps TRBD2 (7 bases). The CDR3 sequence is 19 residues long. V was cut by 2 bases and J by 2 bases, with 25 bases left in between. The germline V gene has CDR1 MDHEN and CDR2 SYDVKM. The CDR3 nucleotides are TGTGCCAGCAGTTTACTGCCCCCCTCCGGGGGGCCGCAGACCTACGAGCAGTACTTC. Translating gives CASSLLPPSGGPQTYEQYF.

This clonotype was observed many times. V is TRBV2 and J is TRBJ2-1, with D possibly being TRBD1 (5 bases). Germline loops: CDR1 SNHLY, CDR2 FYNNEI. The CDR3 totals 16 residues. Trimming removed 6 bases at V and 0 bases at J, with 15 bases between. Here the CDR3 DNA reads TGTGCCAGCAGCAACACAGGACCGTTCTCCTACAATGAGCAGTTCTTC. Protein sequence: CASSNTGPFSYNEQFF.

The chain links TRBV19 to TRBJ1-5; D unclear. V shed 6 bases and J shed 3 bases, with 12 bases lying between them. Germline V CDR1 and CDR2: LNHDA, SQIVND (reference sequence). The CDR3 is 14 residues long. CDR3 nucleotide sequence: TGTGCCAGTAGGGTTGGGCAAAACAATCAGCCCCAGCATTTT. Its protein product is CASRVGQNNQPQHF.

In its sample, this clonotype was seen many times. V gene TRBV2 combines with J gene TRBJ2-3; 13 nucleotides line up with TRBD2. There are 15 residues in the CDR3. The J segment lost 4 bases and the V segment lost 6 bases, leaving 4 bases of the junction unmatched. CDR1 is SNHLY, CDR2 FYNNEI, per germline. CDR3 in DNA: TGTGCCAGCAGAGAACTAGCGGGAGGGGCAGATACGCAGTATTTT. Residues: CASRELAGGADTQYF. Full variable domain (remainder filled in from reference TRBV2 and TRBJ2-3): EPEVTQTPSHQVTQMGQEVILRCVPISNHLYFYWYRQILGQKVEFLVSFYNNEISEKSEIFDDQFSVERPDGSNFTLKIRSTKLEDSAMYFCASRELAGGADTQYFGPGTRLTVL.

The chain links TRBV3-1 to TRBJ2-3; 10 bases align to TRBD2. Per germline, CDR1 LGHDT and CDR2 YNNKEL (reference sequence). With V trimmed by 4 bases and J by 2 bases, 6 bases remained unmatched. CDR3 length: 16 residues. The CDR3 nucleotides are TGTGCCAGCAGCCCCGGACTAGCGGATCTCACAGATACGCAGTATTTT. Its protein product is CASSPGLADLTDTQYF.

This clonotype was seen many times. V is TRBV15 and J is TRBJ1-2, with D perhaps matching TRBD1 (5 bases). CDR3 size: 13 residues. Germline V gene sequence: CDR1 LNHNV, CDR2 YYDKDF (reference sequence). V lost 1 base to trimming and J lost 8 bases, with 11 bases between them. As DNA, the CDR3 is TGTGCCACCAGCAGAGTTGGGGCCCGGGGCTACACCTTC. Its translation: CATSRVGARGYTF.